The 14 T cell receptor beta chains reported below all come from one sample, sequenced in a study of blood T cell repertoires in COVID-19. Some clones are missing from TCRdb's copy, which holds only in-frame ones; the method was immunoSEQ multiplex PCR. Among a few hundred thousand clones listed, 70% to 90% were seen once. The sequencing sample was made of PBMCs or T cells enriched from blood (not recorded which). The receptors derive from a man aged 35 to 55 in a cohort exposed to, infected with or recovered from COVID-19 (not recorded which).

The chain couples TRBV10-1 to TRBJ2-1, with 9 positions matching TRBD1. Germline loops: CDR1 WNHNN, CDR2 SYGVQD (reference sequence). Trimming removed 4 bases from V and 5 bases from J; junction bases left unmatched: 6. The CDR3 contains 15 residues. This chain's CDR3 is CASSATGTGHNEQFF. The DNA for the CDR3 is TGCGCCAGCAGTGCGACCGGGACAGGGCACAATGAGCAGTTCTTC.

This clone was observed once. The rearrangement joins TRBV9 to TRBJ2-3, with 7 bases matching TRBD1. V shed 0 bases, J shed 6 bases, and the junction held 4 bases outside the gene matches. From germline, CDR1 is SGDLS and CDR2 YYNGEE. CDR3 length equals 14 residues. In nucleotides, the CDR3 is TGTGCCAGCAGCGTAGCCAGGGGGTCTGATACGCAGTATTTT. Residues: CASSVARGSDTQYF.

V and J are TRBV2 and TRBJ1-5; no firm D call. The germline CDR1 and CDR2 sequences are SNHLY and FYNNEI. The length of the CDR3 is 13 residues. Trimming removed 3 bases from V and 6 bases from J, with 9 bases in between. The CDR3 sequence: CASSEYGGQPQHF. The CDR3 DNA follows: TGTGCCAGCAGTGAGTACGGAGGTCAGCCCCAGCATTTT.

V gene TRBV27 combines with J gene TRBJ2-5; perhaps TRBD1 as D (5 bases). CDR3 size: 14 residues. V lost 5 bases and J 4 bases, leaving 14 bases between the germline ends. Germline V gene lookup returns CDR1 MNHEY and CDR2 SMNVEV (reference sequence). CDR3 in DNA: TGTGCCAGCAGTCAATTACAGGTTGGAGAGACCCAGTACTTC. Translation gives CASSQLQVGETQYF.

The chain recombines TRBV11-2 with TRBJ2-2; tentative D call: TRBD1 (9 bases). This CDR3 has 18 residues. Trimming stripped 5 bases from V and 5 bases from J, with 24 bases between. The germline gives CDR1 SGHAT, CDR2 FQNNGV. CDR3: CASSRIAGQGQVTGELFF. The CDR3 region has the DNA TGTGCCAGCAGCCGAATAGCGGGACAGGGTCAAGTTACCGGGGAGCTGTTTTTT.

The gene calls are TRBV6-6 and TRBJ2-7; D is ambiguous. Germline assignment: CDR1 MNHNY and CDR2 SVGAGI (reference sequence). With 0 bases removed from V and 2 bases from J, the gap between germline ends came to 8 bases. The length of the CDR3 is 14 residues. CDR3: CASSYSAGTYEQYF. Written as DNA, the CDR3 is TGTGCCAGCAGTTACTCCGCAGGCACCTACGAGCAGTACTTC.

This chain uses TRBV18 with TRBJ1-3; a weak D match, TRBD1 (5 bases). Per germline, CDR1 KGHSH and CDR2 LQKENI. Between the trimmed V and J ends, which lost 4 bases and 0 bases, there was a span of 13 bases. This CDR3 comprises 16 residues. The DNA of the CDR3 is TGTGCCAGCTCACTTTATACAGGAGACTCTGGAAACACCATATATTTT. It codes for CASSLYTGDSGNTIYF.

The V gene is TRBV6-5, the J gene TRBJ2-1, with TRBD2 identical over 8 bases. V was clipped by 7 bases and J by 0 bases; unmatched bases: 5. Germline V gene lookup returns CDR1 MNHEY and CDR2 SVGAGI. The CDR3 covers 15 residues. This CDR3 is CASNRGGSSYNEQFF. DNA for the CDR3: TGTGCCAGCAACCGGGGGGGGAGCTCCTACAATGAGCAGTTCTTC.

This rearrangement joins TRBV5-1 to TRBJ1-1; tentatively, D is TRBD1 (5 bases). The CDR3 totals 15 residues. CDR1 is SGHRS, CDR2 YFSETQ, per germline. Trimming took off 6 bases at V and 1 base at J, with 16 bases between the two ends. The CDR3 bases are TGCGCCAGCAAGGGCCCTTTGACAGAGAACACTGAAGCTTTCTTT. This encodes CASKGPLTENTEAFF.

The genes are TRBV5-1 and TRBJ2-5; TRBD1 matches 8 bases. CDR3 length: 14 amino acids. After removal of 3 bases from V and 4 bases from J, the junction contained 5 bases not matched to a gene. Per germline, CDR1 SGHRS and CDR2 YFSETQ. CDR3 loop: CASSSPDRAETQYF. As DNA, the CDR3 is TGCGCCAGCAGCTCGCCGGACAGGGCAGAGACCCAGTACTTC.

The chain joins TRBV30 to TRBJ1-1; weak D call: TRBD1 (6 bases). Germline V gene sequence: CDR1 GTSNPN, CDR2 SVGIG (reference sequence). Trimming stripped 8 bases from V and 0 bases from J, with 10 bases between. This CDR3 comprises 12 residues. CDR3 residues: CAQRGMNTEAFF. CDR3 DNA sequence: TGTGCCCAGAGGGGGATGAACACTGAAGCTTTCTTT.

The chain links TRBV5-1 to TRBJ2-2; D gene uncertain. CDR1 and CDR2 from the germline V gene are SGHRS and YFSETQ. V was pared by 0 bases and J by 1 base, with 10 bases between. The CDR3 consists of 16 residues. CDR3 sequence reads: CASSLVIAGNTGELFF. DNA for the CDR3: TGCGCCAGCAGCTTGGTGATTGCAGGGAACACCGGGGAGCTGTTTTTT.

This clone came up a few times. V is TRBV10-2 and J is TRBJ2-5, with 8 bases aligning to TRBD1. CDR1 is WSHSY, CDR2 SAAADI, per germline. Trimming cost V 8 bases and J 4 bases; bases outside gene matches: 3. This CDR3 is built from 12 residues. The chain's CDR3 is CASAGTGETQYF. Written as DNA, the CDR3 is TGCGCCAGCGCCGGGACAGGAGAGACCCAGTACTTC.

The gene calls are TRBV5-1 and TRBJ2-1; 9 bases line up with TRBD1. The V segment lost 5 bases and the J segment 6 bases; nucleotides outside the gene matches: 9. Germline V gene data show CDR1 as SGHRS and CDR2 as YFSETQ. The CDR3 totals 15 residues. Here the CDR3 reads CASSSGTGTINEQFF. CDR3 bases: TGCGCCAGCAGTTCCGGGACAGGGACCATCAATGAGCAGTTCTTC.